Here is one TCR beta chain with its context. Trimming left V 3 bases short and J 1 base short, with 4 bases between. The CDR3 contains 12 residues. Germline-derived CDR1 and CDR2 are KGHSH and LQKENI. The sample is drawn from a study of cytomegalovirus exposure and HLA in healthy donors. Study information: Earlier, 90 million to 140 million unique TCR beta sequences were recovered from 170 million or so T cells by an analysis.

The PCR made use of 60 Vbeta and 13 Jbeta primers. Libraries were prepared by immunoSEQ multiplex PCR; TCRdb keeps only in-frame clonotypes and omits some of them. This sample has 75,000 to 100,000 clones; over 70% occur once, and the top ten carry approximately 9%. The TCR comes from a man between 60 and 70 years old in good health and CMV-seronegative. Sequenced material: PBMCs. The chain employs TRBV18 and TRBJ2-7; D is ambiguous. The CDR3 here is CASSPSSYEQYF. In DNA form, the CDR3 reads TGTGCCAGCTCACCTAGTTCCTACGAGCAGTACTTC.